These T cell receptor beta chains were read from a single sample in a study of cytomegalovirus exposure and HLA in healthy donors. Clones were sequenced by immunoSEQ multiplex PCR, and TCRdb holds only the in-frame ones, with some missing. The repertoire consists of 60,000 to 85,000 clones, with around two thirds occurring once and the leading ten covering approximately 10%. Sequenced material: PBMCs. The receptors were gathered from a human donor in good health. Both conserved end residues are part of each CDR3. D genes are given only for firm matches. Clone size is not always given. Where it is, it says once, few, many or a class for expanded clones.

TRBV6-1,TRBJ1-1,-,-,TGTGCCAGCAGTGAAACACCGAACACTGAAGCTTTCTTT,CASSETPNTEAFF
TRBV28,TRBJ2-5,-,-,TGTGTCGTTTGGGGGGAAGAGACCCAGTACTTC,CVVWGEETQYF
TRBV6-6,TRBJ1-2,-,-,TGTGCCAGCAGTTATAGGACAGTTTATGGCTACACCTTC,CASSYRTVYGYTF
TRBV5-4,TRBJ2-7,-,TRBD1,TGTGCCAGCAGCCTCGGACAGGGGAGCTCCTACGAGCAGTACTTC,CASSLGQGSSYEQYF
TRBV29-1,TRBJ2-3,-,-,TGCAGCGTTGAACGGAATAACAGGGCCGATACGCAGTATTTT,CSVERNNRADTQYF
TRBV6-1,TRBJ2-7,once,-,TGTGCCAGCAGTATTACAACCTACGAGCAGTACTTC,CASSITTYEQYF
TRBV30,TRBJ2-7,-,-,TGTGCCTGGGACCGAAAACTCGGGTCCGACGAGCAGTACTTC,CAWDRKLGSDEQYF
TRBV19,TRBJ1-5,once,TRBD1,TGTGCCAGTAAGGTCGGAAGGGGGCTAAGCAATCAGCCCCAGCATTTT,CASKVGRGLSNQPQHF
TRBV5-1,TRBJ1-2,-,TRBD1,TGCGCCAGCAGCACCGAACAGGGGGAATCCAATGGCTACACCTTC,CASSTEQGESNGYTF
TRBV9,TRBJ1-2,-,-,TGTGCCAGCAGCCCAAATATGGAGGGTGACTATGGCTACACCTTC,CASSPNMEGDYGYTF
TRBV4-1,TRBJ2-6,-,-,TGCGCCAGCAGCCAAGATCCCACTACTGGGGCCAACGTCCTGACTTTC,CASSQDPTTGANVLTF
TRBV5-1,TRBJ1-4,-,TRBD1,TGCGCCAGCAGCTTCGGGACAGGGGAAGGTGAAAAACTGTTTTTT,CASSFGTGEGEKLFF
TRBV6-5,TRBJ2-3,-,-,TGTGCCAGCAGTCCCAGAAAAGGGGGCACAGATACGCAGTATTTT,CASSPRKGGTDTQYF
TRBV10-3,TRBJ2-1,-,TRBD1,TGTGCCATCGGGACAGGGGGCAATGAGCAGTTCTTC,CAIGTGGNEQFF
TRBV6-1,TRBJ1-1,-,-,TGTGCCAGCCGCCCGACAGGGAACACTGAAGCTTTCTTT,CASRPTGNTEAFF
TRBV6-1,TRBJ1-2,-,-,TGTGCCAGCAGTGATCCAGGGAACTATGGCTACACCTTC,CASSDPGNYGYTF
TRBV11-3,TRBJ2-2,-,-,TGTGCCAGCAGCCAGAAGGGACAAAACACCGGGGAGCTGTTTTTT,CASSQKGQNTGELFF
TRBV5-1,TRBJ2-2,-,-,TGCGCCAGCAGCTTGGGTAGCGTCTCCGGGGAGCTGTTTTTT,CASSLGSVSGELFF
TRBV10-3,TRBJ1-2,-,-,TGTGCCATCAGTTCGGCTCAGGGAAGTCTTCCTAACTATGGCTACACCTTC,CAISSAQGSLPNYGYTF
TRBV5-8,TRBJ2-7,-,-,TGTGCCAGCAGCTTGGGCCGGCGGGTCGACGAGCAGTACTTC,CASSLGRRVDEQYF
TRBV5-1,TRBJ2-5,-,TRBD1,TGCGCCAGCAGCCTCAGGGGGCCGGCCGAGACCCAGTACTTC,CASSLRGPAETQYF
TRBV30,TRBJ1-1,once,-,TGTGCCTGGAGGGGGGTTGGGGGCAACACTGAAGCTTTCTTT,CAWRGVGGNTEAFF
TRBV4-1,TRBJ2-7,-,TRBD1,TGCGCCAGCAGCCAAGTCCTAGGGACAGCCTACGAGCAGTACTTC,CASSQVLGTAYEQYF
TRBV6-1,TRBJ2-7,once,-,TGTGCCAGCAGTGAGCGGGCAGTATACTACGAGCAGTACTTC,CASSERAVYYEQYF
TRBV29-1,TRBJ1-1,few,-,TGCAGCGCTGGAGGACAGATGAACACTGAAGCTTTCTTT,CSAGGQMNTEAFF